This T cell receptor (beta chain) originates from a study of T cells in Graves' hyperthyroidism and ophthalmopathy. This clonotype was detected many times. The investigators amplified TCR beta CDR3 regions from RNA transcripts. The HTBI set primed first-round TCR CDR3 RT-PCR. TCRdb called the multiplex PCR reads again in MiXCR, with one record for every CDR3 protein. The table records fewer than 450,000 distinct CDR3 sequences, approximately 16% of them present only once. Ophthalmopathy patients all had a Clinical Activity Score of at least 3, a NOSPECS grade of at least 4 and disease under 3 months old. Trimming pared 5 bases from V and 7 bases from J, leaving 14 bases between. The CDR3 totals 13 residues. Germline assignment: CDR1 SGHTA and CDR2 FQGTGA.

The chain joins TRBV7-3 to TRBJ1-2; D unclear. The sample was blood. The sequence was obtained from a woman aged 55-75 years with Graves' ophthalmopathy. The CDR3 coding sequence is TGTGCCAGCAGCGCTAATGGCAAGGCTGGCTACACCTTC. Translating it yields CASSANGKAGYTF.